This TCR beta chain was sequenced in a study of blood T cell repertoires in COVID-19. Study in general: Samples taken during acute and convalescent COVID-19 were collected in the United States, Italy and Spain. In each case, the material was cDNA or gDNA derived from T cells, B-cell-depleted T cells, or PBMCs.

The germline CDR1 and CDR2 sequences are MNHNS and SASEGT. The V end lost 2 bases, the J end lost 6 bases, and 10 bases lay between the germline ends. The CDR3 spans 14 residues. As handled by the study authors: Counts of nucleated cells, estimated from reference gene primer amplification, were obtained. Only in-frame clones appear in the TCRdb table, and some are missing; sequencing was by immunoSEQ multiplex PCR. The V and J calls and clone size were taken over from that table, and D and trimming were inferred from the DNA. The sample has about 69,000 clones, about four fifths seen once. Sequenced input: peripheral blood. The TCR was taken from a human donor in a cohort sampled during active COVID-19. The chain has TRBV6-1 and TRBJ2-2, with D perhaps TRBD2 (7 bases). CDR3: CASSEIGGAGELFF. Here the CDR3 DNA reads TGTGCCAGCAGTGAAATAGGGGGGGCCGGGGAGCTGTTTTTT.